This TCR beta chain derives from a study of response to subunit inactivated influenza vaccine. Study-level points and caveats: Researchers suggested that each seasonal influenza vaccination recruits few new T cells.

As concerns this clonotype: The antigen remains undetermined. At one end the junction does not follow the germline gene, possibly because of a read error.

CDR3 length: 12 residues. Per germline, CDR1 DFQATT and CDR2 SNEGSKA (reference sequence). MiXCR, run by TCRdb on the RT-PCR reads, gives a single entry per CDR3 protein. The table shows roughly 500,000 distinct CDR3 sequences, with 16% occurring only once. The input for sequencing was CD4+ T cells sorted from PBMCs, taken around 25 months after vaccination. The source of this sequence is a man between 50 and 75 years old who received an inactivated influenza vaccine. The chain has TRBV20-1 and TRBJ2-4, with no clear D. CDR3 coding DNA: TGCAGTGCTCGAGAGAGGTTAAACATTCAGTACTTC. It yields the protein CSARERLNIQYF.